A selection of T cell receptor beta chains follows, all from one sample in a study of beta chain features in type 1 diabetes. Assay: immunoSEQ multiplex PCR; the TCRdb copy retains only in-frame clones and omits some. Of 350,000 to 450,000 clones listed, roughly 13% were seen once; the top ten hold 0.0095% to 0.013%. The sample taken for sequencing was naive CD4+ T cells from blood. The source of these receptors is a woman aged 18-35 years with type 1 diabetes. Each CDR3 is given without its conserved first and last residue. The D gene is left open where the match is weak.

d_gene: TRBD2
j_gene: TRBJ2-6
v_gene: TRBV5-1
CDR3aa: ASSPLGGYGANVLT

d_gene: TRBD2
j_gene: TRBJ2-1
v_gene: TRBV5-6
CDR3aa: ASSLASGREQF

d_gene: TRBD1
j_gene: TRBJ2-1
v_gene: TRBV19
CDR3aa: ASSMDRVGNEQF

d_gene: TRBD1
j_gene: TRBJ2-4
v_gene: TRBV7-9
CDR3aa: ASVQGEAKNIQY

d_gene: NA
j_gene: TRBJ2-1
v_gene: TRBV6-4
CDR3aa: ASRSTADEQF

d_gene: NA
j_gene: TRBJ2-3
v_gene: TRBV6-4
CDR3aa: ASSDPSTGIDSTDTQY

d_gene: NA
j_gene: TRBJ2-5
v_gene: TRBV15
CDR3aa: ATSRDLEETQY

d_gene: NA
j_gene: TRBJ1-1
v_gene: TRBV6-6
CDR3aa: ATIVGAITEAF

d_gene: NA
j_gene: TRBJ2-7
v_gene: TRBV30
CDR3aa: AWNREDRPYEQY

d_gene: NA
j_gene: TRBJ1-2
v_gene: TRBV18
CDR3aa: ASSLPVGRTVYGYT

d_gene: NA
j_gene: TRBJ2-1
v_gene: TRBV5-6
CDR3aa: ASSLARGFEQF

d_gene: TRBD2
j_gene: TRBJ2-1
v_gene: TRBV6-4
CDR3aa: ASSDSSGGRWHEQF

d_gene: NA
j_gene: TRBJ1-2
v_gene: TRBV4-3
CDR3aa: ASSQEDRPNYGYT

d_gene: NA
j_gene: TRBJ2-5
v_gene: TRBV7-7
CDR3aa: ASSLAAGKAETQY

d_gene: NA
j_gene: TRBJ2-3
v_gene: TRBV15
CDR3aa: ATSRDIGTGDTQY

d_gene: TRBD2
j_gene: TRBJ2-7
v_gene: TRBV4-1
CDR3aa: ASSLTGLAVDEQY

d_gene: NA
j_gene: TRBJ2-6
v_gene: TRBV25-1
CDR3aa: ASSEEYSGANVLT

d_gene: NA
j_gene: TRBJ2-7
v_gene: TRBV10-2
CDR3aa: ASLFGVSSGEQY

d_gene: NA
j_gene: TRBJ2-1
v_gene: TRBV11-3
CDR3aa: ASSLGGLNNEQF

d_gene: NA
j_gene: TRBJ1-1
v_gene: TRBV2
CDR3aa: ASSYRAPAAF

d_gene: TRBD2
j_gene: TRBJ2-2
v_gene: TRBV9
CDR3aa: ASSLRGVGTGELF

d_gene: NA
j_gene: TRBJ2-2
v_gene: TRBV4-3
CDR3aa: ASSLNRGERGAGELF

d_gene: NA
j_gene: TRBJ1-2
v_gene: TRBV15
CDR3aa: ATSQINYGYT

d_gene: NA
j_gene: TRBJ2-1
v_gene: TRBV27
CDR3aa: ASSLQGGNEQF

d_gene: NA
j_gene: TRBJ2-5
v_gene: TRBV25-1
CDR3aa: ASSGIRYQETQY

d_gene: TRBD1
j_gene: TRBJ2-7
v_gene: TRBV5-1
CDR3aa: ASSLGQGVYEQY

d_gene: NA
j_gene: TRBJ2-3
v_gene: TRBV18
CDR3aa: ASSPSAGPSGYTQY

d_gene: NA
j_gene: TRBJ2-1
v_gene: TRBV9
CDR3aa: ASSESQRGDEQF

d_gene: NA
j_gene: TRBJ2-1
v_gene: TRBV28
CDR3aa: ASSDTANEQF

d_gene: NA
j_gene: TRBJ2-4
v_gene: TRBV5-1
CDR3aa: ASRAQGGQNIQY

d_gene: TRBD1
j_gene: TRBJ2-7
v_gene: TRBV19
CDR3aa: ASTAPGQPYEQY

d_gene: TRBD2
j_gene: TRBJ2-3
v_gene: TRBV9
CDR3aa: ASSGSGGHSTDTQY

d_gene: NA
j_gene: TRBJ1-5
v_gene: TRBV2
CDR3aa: ASNEGQRQPQH

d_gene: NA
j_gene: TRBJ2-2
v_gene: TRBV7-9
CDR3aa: ASSFATESGELF

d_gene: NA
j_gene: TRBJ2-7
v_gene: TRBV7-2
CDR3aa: ASSLQGYEQY

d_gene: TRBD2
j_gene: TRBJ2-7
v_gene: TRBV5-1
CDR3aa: ASTKIGSGRSESYEQY

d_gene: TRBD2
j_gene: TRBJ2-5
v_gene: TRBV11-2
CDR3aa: ASSLARLAGQETQY

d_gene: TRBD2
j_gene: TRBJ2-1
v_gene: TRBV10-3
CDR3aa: AISPGLASNEQF

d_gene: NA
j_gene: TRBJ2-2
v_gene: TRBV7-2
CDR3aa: ASSYGSHGELF

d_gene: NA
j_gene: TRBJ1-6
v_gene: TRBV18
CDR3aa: ASSPFQARDSPLH

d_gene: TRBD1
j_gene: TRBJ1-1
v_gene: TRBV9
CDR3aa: ASSLQTGGTEAF

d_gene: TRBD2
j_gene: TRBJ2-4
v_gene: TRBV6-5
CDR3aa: ASSSRLAGANIQY

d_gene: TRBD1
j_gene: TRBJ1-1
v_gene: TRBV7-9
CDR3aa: ASSRPLGSGDSEAF

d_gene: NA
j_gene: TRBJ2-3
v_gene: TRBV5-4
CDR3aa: ASSLAGPTDTQY

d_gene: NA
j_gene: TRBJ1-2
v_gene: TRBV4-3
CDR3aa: ASSQVTLDSYGYT

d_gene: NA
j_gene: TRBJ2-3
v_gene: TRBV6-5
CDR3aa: ASDAVQGRADTQY

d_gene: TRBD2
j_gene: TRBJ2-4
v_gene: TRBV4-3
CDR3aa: ASSLPPGGHPKNIQY

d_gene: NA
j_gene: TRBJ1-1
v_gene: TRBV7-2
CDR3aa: ASSHTGFTEAF

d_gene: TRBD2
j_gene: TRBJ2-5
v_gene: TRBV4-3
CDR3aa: ASSRARGAGDETQY

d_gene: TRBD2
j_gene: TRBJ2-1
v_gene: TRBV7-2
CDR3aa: ASSLMTSGDYNEQF

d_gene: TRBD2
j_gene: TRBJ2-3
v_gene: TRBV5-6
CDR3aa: AVQRGGSDTQY

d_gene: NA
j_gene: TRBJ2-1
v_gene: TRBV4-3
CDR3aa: ASSQDLLGGSYNEQF

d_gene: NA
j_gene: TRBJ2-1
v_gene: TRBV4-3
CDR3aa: ASSQGSGTYNEQF